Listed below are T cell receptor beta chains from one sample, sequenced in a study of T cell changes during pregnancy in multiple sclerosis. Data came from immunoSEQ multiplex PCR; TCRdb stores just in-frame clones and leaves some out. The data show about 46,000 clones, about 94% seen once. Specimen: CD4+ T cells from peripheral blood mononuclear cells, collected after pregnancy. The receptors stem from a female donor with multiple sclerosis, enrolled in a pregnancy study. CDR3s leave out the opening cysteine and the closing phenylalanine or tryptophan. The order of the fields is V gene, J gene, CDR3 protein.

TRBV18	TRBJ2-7	ASSPQGTSYEQY
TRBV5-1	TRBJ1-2	ASSLPTDRGTNYGYT
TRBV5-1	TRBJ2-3	ASSRKTSASSTDTQY
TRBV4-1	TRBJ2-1	ASSQDGSTNNNEQF
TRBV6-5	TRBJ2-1	ASSFRAYNEQF
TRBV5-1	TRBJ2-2	ASSLGSGTGELF
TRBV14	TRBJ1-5	ASSQGLNQPQH
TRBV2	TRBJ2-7	ASSREAYEQY
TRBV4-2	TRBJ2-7	ASSQESSGPYEQY
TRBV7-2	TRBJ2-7	ASSLVLGPYEQY
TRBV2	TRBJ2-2	ASKGRTNTGELF
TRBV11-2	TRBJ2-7	ASSNPGGGLSSYEQY
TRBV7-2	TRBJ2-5	ASTSEETQY
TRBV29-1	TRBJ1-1	SVENRGLTEAF
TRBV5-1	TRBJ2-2	ASSLVSSRGELF
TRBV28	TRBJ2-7	ASRATGGRGQY
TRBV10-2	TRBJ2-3	ASRRAGVSTDTQY
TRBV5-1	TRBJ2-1	ASSSAGGAYNEQF
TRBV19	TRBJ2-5	ASRDDRGGEETQY
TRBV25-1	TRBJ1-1	ASSEPDRITEAF
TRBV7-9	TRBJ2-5	ASSFSSAETQY
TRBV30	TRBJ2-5	AWSVASLPTRGQY
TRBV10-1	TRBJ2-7	ASSSFRAGDTGEQY
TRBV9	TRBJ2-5	ASSAGVETQY
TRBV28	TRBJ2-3	ASSLGDRTDTQY
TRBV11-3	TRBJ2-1	ASSSKGWLAGTRDNEQF
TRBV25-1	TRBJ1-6	ASSARGNSPLH
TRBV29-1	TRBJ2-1	SPRTDSNEQF
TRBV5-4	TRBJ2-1	ASSFGLVGNEQF
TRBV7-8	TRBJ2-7	ASSLALMTSGTYEQY
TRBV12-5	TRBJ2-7	ASGVGTSRDYEQY
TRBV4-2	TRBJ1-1	ASSQGYRVTEAF
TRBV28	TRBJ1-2	ASSLNRVYRYGYT
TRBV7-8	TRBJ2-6	ASSFTSPGANVLT
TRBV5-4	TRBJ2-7	ASSYGGLGQEKYEQY
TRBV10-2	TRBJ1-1	ASSDLGGSFMNTEAF
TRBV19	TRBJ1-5	ASSIGRRAPHQPQH
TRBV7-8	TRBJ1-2	ASSTRDRRIYGYT
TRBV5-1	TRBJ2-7	ASSSSPGSSYEQY
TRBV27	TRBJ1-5	ASSFPVPVGQPQH
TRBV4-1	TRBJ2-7	ASSLSGRVYEQY
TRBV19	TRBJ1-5	ASSAGQGNQPQH
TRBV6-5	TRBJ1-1	ASSYGERDTEAF
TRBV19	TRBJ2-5	ASSMYGGGLFSQETQY
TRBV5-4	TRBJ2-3	ASSQGLAGSTDTQY
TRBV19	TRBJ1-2	ASSGERGQGYT
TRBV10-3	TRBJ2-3	AISGLAGGADTQY
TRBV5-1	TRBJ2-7	ASSLEESRQY
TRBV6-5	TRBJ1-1	ASSYLGGSTEAF
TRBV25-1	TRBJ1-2	ASSEPDRVDGYT